Each of the 18 T cell receptor beta chains below was sequenced from the same sample in a study of OX40 agonist ivuxolimab in advanced cancers. Sequencing was performed with immunoSEQ multiplex PCR; in TCRdb, only in-frame clones are kept and a portion is missing. The table lists some 17,000 clones, roughly 75% of them singletons. Specimen: CD4+ or CD8+ T cells sorted from blood, collected in a trial of the OX40 agonist ivuxolimab. The source of these receptors is an adult with an advanced solid tumor such as melanoma, head and neck, liver or kidney cancer.

The chain joins TRBV7-9 to TRBJ2-2; D not certain. This CDR3 has 15 residues. V shed 2 bases and J shed 1 base, with 8 bases lying between them. The germline CDR1 and CDR2 sequences are SEHNR and FQNEAQ (reference sequence). CDR3 sequence reads: CASSLSRKNTGELFF. CDR3 DNA sequence: TGTGCCAGCAGCTTATCTCGTAAGAACACCGGGGAGCTGTTTTTT.

The CDR3 DNA is TGTGCCAGCATCGGGGAAGTGGGCTCCAAAAACATTCAGTACTTC. Translating gives CASIGEVGSKNIQYF. V and J are TRBV2 and TRBJ2-4; TRBD2 is a possible D gene (5 bases). V was clipped by 7 bases and J by 2 bases, with 15 bases between them. Germline V gene sequence: CDR1 SNHLY, CDR2 FYNNEI. The CDR3 contains 15 residues. The full variable domain, completed using reference TRBV2 and TRBJ2-4, is EPEVTQTPSHQVTQMGQEVILRCVPISNHLYFYWYRQILGQKVEFLVSFYNNEISEKSEIFDDQFSVERPDGSNFTLKIRSTKLEDSAMYFCASIGEVGSKNIQYFGAGTRLSVL.

The chain has TRBV4-3 and TRBJ2-7; D not resolved. Germline loops: CDR1 LGHNA, CDR2 YSLEER. V lost 0 bases and J lost 0, with 9 bases in between. CDR3 size: 15 residues. CDR3 sequence: CASSQDGSSSYEQYF. The CDR3 DNA sequence: TGCGCCAGCAGCCAAGATGGTTCTAGCTCCTACGAGCAGTACTTC.

The V call is TRBV28, the J call TRBJ2-3; D gene unclear. V was pared by 6 bases and J by 0 bases, with 10 bases between. Germline V gene data show CDR1 as MDHEN and CDR2 as SYDVKM. The CDR3 totals 14 residues. The CDR3 nucleotides read TGTGCCAGCAGGATGGAAACTAGCACAGATACGCAGTATTTT. Protein sequence: CASRMETSTDTQYF.

J is TRBJ1-1 and V is TRBV25-1, with D possibly matching TRBD1 (5 bases). Trimming took off 6 bases at V and 4 bases at J, with 18 bases between the two ends. Germline V gene sequence: CDR1 MGHDK, CDR2 SYGVNS. The CDR3 has 15 amino acids. CDR3 sequence reads: CASSPLRTGRTEAFF. The CDR3 bases are TGTGCCAGCAGCCCGCTGCGTACGGGGCGCACTGAAGCTTTCTTT.

This clone was seen only a few times. The rearrangement joins TRBV5-6 to TRBJ1-1; TRBD1 is a possible D gene (5 bases). The V gene's germline CDR1 is SGHDT and CDR2 YYEEEE. The CDR3 length is 14 residues. Trimming took 5 bases from V and 1 from J, leaving 12 bases between them. CDR3 DNA: TGTGCCAGCAGTCCCGGGACGACGAACACTGAAGCTTTCTTT. Protein product: CASSPGTTNTEAFF.

This chain joins TRBV27 and TRBJ2-1, with TRBD2 identical over 7 bases. There are 18 residues in the CDR3. V dropped 2 bases and J dropped 4; count of bases not matched to a gene: 14. CDR1 is MNHEY, CDR2 SMNVEV, per germline (reference sequence). In DNA, the CDR3 is TGTGCCAGCAGTTTAGGACTTCCCGCGGGAGTACCATACAATGAGCAGTTCTTC. Translated, it gives CASSLGLPAGVPYNEQFF.

This clone occurred a few times. V and J are TRBV7-2 and TRBJ2-1, with 10 positions matching TRBD2. The CDR3 has 14 residues. V was pared by 5 bases and J by 6 bases, with 4 bases of the junction left unmatched. CDR1 is SGHTA, CDR2 FQGNSA, per germline. CDR3 sequence reads: CASSPWTSGNEQFF. The CDR3 nucleotides are TGTGCCAGCAGCCCATGGACTAGCGGCAATGAGCAGTTCTTC. Supplemented by reference TRBV7-2 and TRBJ2-1, the full variable domain reads GAGVSQSPSNKVTEKGKDVELRCDPISGHTALYWYRQSLGQGLEFLIYFQGNSAPDKSGLPSDRFSAERTGGSVSTLTIQRTQQEDSAVYLCASSPWTSGNEQFFGPGTRLTVL.

This clone was picked up a small number of times. CDR3 protein: CATGLSNQPQHF. CDR3 DNA sequence: TGTGCCACGGGGCTTAGCAATCAGCCCCAGCATTTT. The genes are TRBV19 and TRBJ1-5; weak D call: TRBD1 (5 bases). V was cut by 10 bases and J by 0 bases, with 7 bases left in between. The germline V gene encodes CDR1 LNHDA and CDR2 SQIVND (reference sequence). The CDR3 is made up of 12 amino acids.

The chain uses TRBV6-5 and TRBJ2-2; D gene unclear. Per germline, CDR1 MNHEY and CDR2 SVGAGI. The V end lost 6 bases, the J end lost 7 bases, and 6 bases lay between the germline ends. There are 11 residues in the CDR3. This CDR3 reads CASRSDGELFF. The CDR3 DNA reads as TGTGCCAGCAGATCCGACGGGGAGCTGTTTTTT.

V gene TRBV28 combines with J gene TRBJ1-5, with TRBD1 as a possible D gene (5 bases). Germline V lookup: CDR1 MDHEN, CDR2 SYDVKM. V lost 3 bases to trimming and J lost 0 bases, with 27 bases between them. This CDR3 region has 21 residues. CDR3: CASSFDLRRGRLQYSNQPQHF. The CDR3 bases are TGTGCCAGCAGTTTTGACCTTAGAAGGGGCCGCCTCCAATATAGCAATCAGCCCCAGCATTTT.

The chain employs TRBV5-8 and TRBJ2-4; D gene uncertain. CDR1 and CDR2 from the germline V gene are SGHTS and YDEGEE. The CDR3 loop spans 13 amino acids. The V end lost 5 bases, the J end lost 7 bases, and 13 bases lay between the germline ends. This CDR3 reads CASRNVGLNIQYF. CDR3 DNA sequence: TGTGCCAGCAGGAATGTAGGGCTGAACATTCAGTACTTC.

The J gene is TRBJ1-1, the V gene TRBV5-5; tentative D call: TRBD1 (5 bases). This CDR3 region has 12 residues. Germline loops: CDR1 SGHKS, CDR2 YYEKEE (reference sequence). Trimming removed 7 bases at V and 1 base at J, with 8 bases between. CDR3 protein: CASGDRNTEAFF. The CDR3 coding sequence is TGTGCCAGCGGAGACAGGAACACTGAAGCTTTCTTT. Drawing the rest from reference TRBV5-5 and TRBJ1-1, the complete variable domain is DAGVTQSPTHLIKTRGQQVTLRCSPISGHKSVSWYQQVLGQGPQFIFQYYEKEERGRGNFPDRFSARQFPNYSSELNVNALLLGDSALYLCASGDRNTEAFFGQGTRLTVV.

V and J are TRBV27 and TRBJ1-1, with unresolved D. CDR3 length: 13 amino acids. Germline V gene sequence: CDR1 MNHEY, CDR2 SMNVEV (reference sequence). The V end was cut by 4 bases, the J end by 6 bases, with 12 bases between. The CDR3 nucleotides are TGTGCCAGCAGTTACACCGGTGTTTCTGAAGCTTTCTTT. It is translated as CASSYTGVSEAFF.

This clone qualifies as medium-sized. The CDR3 coding sequence is TGTGCCAGTACCCACAGGGCAACTAATGAAAAACTGTTTTTT. This encodes CASTHRATNEKLFF. The gene calls are TRBV19 and TRBJ1-4, with a tentative D call TRBD1 (6 bases). The germline V gene encodes CDR1 LNHDA and CDR2 SQIVND (reference sequence). Trimming stripped 7 bases from V and 0 bases from J, with 9 bases between. The CDR3 covers 14 residues.

This clone occurred a few times. The chain links TRBV6-5 to TRBJ1-1; no reliable D call. The CDR3 has 13 amino acids. CDR1 and CDR2 (germline): MNHEY, SVGAGI. Trimming took 6 bases from V and 10 from J, leaving 18 bases between them. CDR3: CASSPGRVNGAFF. The CDR3 DNA follows: TGTGCCAGCAGCCCCGGGAGGGTAAACGGAGCTTTCTTT.

The chain combines TRBV6-5 with TRBJ2-3, with D possibly TRBD2 on 6 matching bases. The germline CDR1 and CDR2 sequences are MNHEY and SVGAGI. The V and J ends lost 0 bases and 1 base respectively, with 11 bases between them. The CDR3 is made up of 16 amino acids. In DNA form, the CDR3 reads TGTGCCAGCAGTTACTCTCTGTCGGGGGGCACAGATACGCAGTATTTT. Protein product: CASSYSLSGGTDTQYF.

This clone was counted a single time. The V call is TRBV25-1, the J call TRBJ1-1, with D perhaps matching TRBD1 (6 bases). This CDR3 has 14 amino acids. Trimming shortened V by 5 bases and J by 3 bases, and 13 bases separated the two germline ends. Germline CDR1 reads MGHDK; CDR2 reads SYGVNS. CDR3 nucleotides: TGTGCCAGCAGTCCACAGGGCTTAGACACTGAAGCTTTCTTT. Residues: CASSPQGLDTEAFF.